This entry lists 10 T cell receptor beta chains sequenced from one sample in a study of shared clonotypes between healthy human individuals. Clones were read by immunoSEQ multiplex PCR, and TCRdb kept only the in-frame ones, dropping some. The repertoire has hundreds of thousands of clones, 85% to 95% of them found once; the top ten carry over 0.1%. As defined, naive CD8 cells were CD45RO-negative and positively selected for CCR7, with terminally differentiated effector memory CD45RA+ cells excluded. Sequenced: naive CD8+ T cells sorted from blood. The source of these receptors is a woman in her 30s in good health.

This clone has a single count. CDR3 nucleotide sequence: TGTGCCAGCAGCCTCGTCGGCCCGCGCAATCAGCCCCAGCATTTT. Translated: CASSLVGPRNQPQHF. The chain recombines TRBV28 with TRBJ1-5, with D uncertain. V was cut by 6 bases and J by 2 bases, with 14 bases left in between. Germline values: CDR1 MDHEN, CDR2 SYDVKM. There are 15 residues in the CDR3.

The chain links TRBV10-2 to TRBJ2-1; D might be TRBD1 (5 bases). The length of the CDR3 is 15 residues. V dropped 7 bases and J dropped 4 bases, with 17 bases sitting between them. CDR1 and CDR2 from the germline V gene are WSHSY and SAAADI. CDR3 protein: CASTAGYSSYNEQFF. The CDR3 coding sequence is TGCGCCAGCACAGCAGGGTATTCGTCTTACAATGAGCAGTTCTTC.

The chain couples TRBV10-2 to TRBJ1-1, with a possible D match to TRBD1 (5 bases). Trimming took 7 bases from V and 4 from J, leaving 16 bases between them. The length of the CDR3 is 14 residues. Germline V gene sequence: CDR1 WSHSY, CDR2 SAAADI. The CDR3 DNA reads TGCGCCAGCAAAAAGGGACGGGTGGGCACTGAAGCTTTCTTT. Translated: CASKKGRVGTEAFF.

The CDR3 bases are TGTGCCAGCAGCTCCCGGGACTCGTTTATCGATGAGCAGTTCTTC. Protein: CASSSRDSFIDEQFF. The chain couples TRBV7-9 to TRBJ2-1; weak D call: TRBD2 (6 bases). The CDR3 sequence is 15 residues long. Germline V gene lookup returns CDR1 SEHNR and CDR2 FQNEAQ (reference sequence). Deletions cut 4 bases from V and 8 bases from J, with 18 bases between.

The V gene is TRBV27, the J gene TRBJ2-3; 16 bases agree with TRBD2. The germline V gene has CDR1 MNHEY and CDR2 SMNVEV (reference sequence). This CDR3 is built from 17 residues. V shed 3 bases, J shed 4 bases, and the junction held 4 bases outside the gene matches. CDR3 loop: CASSLGLAGGLSDTQYF. CDR3 nucleotide sequence: TGTGCCAGCAGTTTGGGACTAGCGGGAGGGCTGTCAGATACGCAGTATTTT.

This chain connects TRBV19 to TRBJ2-1; the match to TRBD2 covers 9 bases. This CDR3 is 15 amino acids long. Germline V gives CDR1 LNHDA, CDR2 SQIVND (reference sequence). V lost 5 bases, J lost 2 bases, and 4 bases stayed unmatched. CDR3 in amino acids: CASSPSGDPYNEQFF. CDR3 nucleotide sequence: TGTGCCAGTAGTCCTAGCGGGGACCCCTACAATGAGCAGTTCTTC.

The chain joins TRBV13 to TRBJ1-1, with TRBD1 identical over 7 bases. Germline V CDR1 and CDR2: PRHDT, FYEKMQ (reference sequence). V gave up 2 bases and J gave up 0 bases; unmatched junction bases: 6. The CDR3 loop spans 16 amino acids. The DNA for the CDR3 is TGTGCCAGCAGCTTAAGGGGGCAATATTTGAACACTGAAGCTTTCTTT. Protein sequence: CASSLRGQYLNTEAFF.

This clone appeared a single time. The V call is TRBV2, the J call TRBJ2-2, with a possible D match to TRBD1 (5 bases). Trimming left V 11 bases short and J 5 bases short, with 12 bases between. The CDR3 is 12 amino acids. Germline V gene data show CDR1 as SNHLY and CDR2 as FYNNEI. The DNA for the CDR3 is TGTGCCGGACACTTGGTAACCGGGGAGCTGTTTTTT. Encoded protein: CAGHLVTGELFF.

V gene TRBV27 combines with J gene TRBJ2-1; a possible D gene is TRBD2 (6 bases). CDR3 length: 19 amino acids. Germline values: CDR1 MNHEY, CDR2 SMNVEV (reference sequence). The V gene lost 4 bases and the J gene lost 1 base, with 23 bases spanning the gap. This CDR3 reads CASSSSPPVAELSYNEQFF. As DNA, the CDR3 is TGTGCCAGCAGTTCTTCCCCCCCGGTAGCGGAGCTTTCCTACAATGAGCAGTTCTTC.

CDR3 loop: CASSQSLAGVTDTQYF. In DNA form, the CDR3 reads TGTGCCAGCAGCCAGAGCTTAGCGGGAGTGACAGATACGCAGTATTTT. The chain links TRBV7-9 to TRBJ2-3, with TRBD2 matching 9 bases. The V gene's germline CDR1 is SEHNR and CDR2 FQNEAQ (reference sequence). The CDR3 is 16 residues long. V shed 5 bases and J 3 bases; nucleotides not matched to a gene: 9. The complete variable domain, with remaining parts taken from reference TRBV7-9 and TRBJ2-3, reads DTGVSQNPRHKITKRGQNVTFRCDPISEHNRLYWYRQTLGQGPEFLTYFQNEAQLEKSRLLSDRFSAERPKGSFSTLEIQRTEQGDSAMYLCASSQSLAGVTDTQYFGPGTRLTVL.